A selection of T cell receptor beta chains follows, all from one sample in a study of T cell repertoires in cytomegalovirus infection. TCRdb redid the calling of the reads with MiXCR, one entry per CDR3 protein. The sample consists of about 350,000 distinct CDR3 sequences, about 35% of them appearing once. These receptors have no known antigen. This sample comprised cultured PBMCs, obtained from culture after CMV antigen stimulation. Receptor source: a human donor in good health (CMV status not recorded). Some clones in this sample may be carry-over from other donors' samples. Each CDR3 is given with its conserved first and last residue. A D gene is named only where the DNA matches it firmly. Rows give clone size only sometimes, using once, few, many, or a class for an expanded clone.

D: TRBD1; size: few; length: 17; V: TRBV24-1; J: TRBJ2-1; DNA: TGTGCCACCAGTGGTCTACAGGGGGCTAGCTCCTACAATGAGCAGTTCTTC; CDR3: CATSGLQGASSYNEQFF
D: NA; size: NA; length: 15; V: TRBV6-2/TRBV6-3; J: TRBJ2-1; DNA: TGTGCCAGCAGTTACGGTACTAGTATATACAATGAGCAGTTCTTC; CDR3: CASSYGTSIYNEQFF
D: NA; size: few; length: 15; V: TRBV19; J: TRBJ1-4; DNA: TGTGCCAGTAGTATAGTAAACGGCCTTAATGAAAAACTGTTTTTT; CDR3: CASSIVNGLNEKLFF
D: NA; size: NA; length: 14; V: TRBV19; J: TRBJ2-1; DNA: TGTGCCAGTACCGACCACCCCGGTTTGGGTGAGCAGTTCTTC; CDR3: CASTDHPGLGEQFF
D: NA; size: few; length: 12; V: TRBV19; J: TRBJ2-3; DNA: TGTGCCAGTAGTATAGGTACGGATACGCAGTATTTT; CDR3: CASSIGTDTQYF
D: NA; size: NA; length: 16; V: TRBV11-2; J: TRBJ2-2; DNA: TGTGCCAGCAGCTTAGTTAGCGGAGCGAACACCGGGGAGCTGTTTTTT; CDR3: CASSLVSGANTGELFF
D: TRBD2; size: once; length: 15; V: TRBV4-1; J: TRBJ2-4; DNA: TGCGCCAGCAGCCAAGAAGCGACTAGCGGGAGGGGTGTATACTTC; CDR3: CASSQEATSGRGVYF
D: NA; size: many; length: 15; V: TRBV6-1; J: TRBJ2-7; DNA: TGTGCCAGCAGTAACTCCCCGAGGGCTACCTACGAGCAGTACTTC; CDR3: CASSNSPRATYEQYF
D: TRBD2; size: many; length: 20; V: TRBV7-2; J: TRBJ2-1; DNA: TGTGCCAGCAGCGTCCAACAGGGGGCGGGGACTAGCGGGAGTGGAGGTGAGCAGTTCTTC; CDR3: CASSVQQGAGTSGSGGEQFF
D: NA; size: NA; length: 15; V: TRBV4-1; J: TRBJ2-3; DNA: TGCGCCAGCAGCCAAGAAGCCCAAGCCTACGATACGCAGTATTTT; CDR3: CASSQEAQAYDTQYF
D: TRBD1; size: many; length: 16; V: TRBV7-3; J: TRBJ2-2; DNA: TGTGCCAGCAGCCGCTCGACAGGGAAGAACACCGGGGAGCTGTTTTTT; CDR3: CASSRSTGKNTGELFF
D: TRBD2; size: many; length: 19; V: TRBV7-8; J: TRBJ2-2; DNA: TGTGCCAGCAGCTTACGACCGGGACTAGCGGGAAAGACCACCGGGGAGCTGTTTTTT; CDR3: CASSLRPGLAGKTTGELFF
D: NA; size: NA; length: 14; V: TRBV2; J: TRBJ2-5; DNA: TGTGCCAGCACCGAAGGGTCAGGACAAGAGACCCAGTACTTC; CDR3: CASTEGSGQETQYF
D: NA; size: few; length: 16; V: TRBV7-9; J: TRBJ2-1; DNA: TGTGCCAGCAGCCCCCGGGACCTACGGGCGCCTGGTGAGCAGTTCTTC; CDR3: CASSPRDLRAPGEQFF
D: NA; size: many; length: 14; V: TRBV12-3/TRBV12-4; J: TRBJ2-2; DNA: TGTGCCAGCAGTAAGACAGGGAACACCGGGGAGCTGTTTTTT; CDR3: CASSKTGNTGELFF
D: NA; size: few; length: 13; V: TRBV4-1; J: TRBJ2-1; DNA: TGCGCCACGCAGGGATTCTCCTACAATGAGCAGTTCTTC; CDR3: CATQGFSYNEQFF
D: NA; size: few; length: 14; V: TRBV12-5; J: TRBJ1-4; DNA: TGTGCTAGTGCCCCGGCTCTGGGAGATGAAAAACTGTTTTTT; CDR3: CASAPALGDEKLFF
D: NA; size: NA; length: 13; V: TRBV6-1; J: TRBJ1-1; DNA: TGTGCCACCGTCGGACAGTCGAACACTGAAGCTTTCTTT; CDR3: CATVGQSNTEAFF
D: NA; size: many; length: 17; V: TRBV7-2; J: TRBJ2-5; DNA: TGTGCCAGCAGAGGGGGAGGGCGCACTGGTGGTATGGAGACCCAGTACTTC; CDR3: CASRGGGRTGGMETQYF
D: NA; size: NA; length: 14; V: TRBV2; J: TRBJ2-3; DNA: TGTGCCAGCAGTGTAGGCAGGGGCACAGATACGCAGTATTTT; CDR3: CASSVGRGTDTQYF
D: TRBD1; size: NA; length: 16; V: TRBV28; J: TRBJ1-1; DNA: TGTGCCAGCAGTTTTACGCCTTTGGACAGGAGCACTGAAGCTTTCTTT; CDR3: CASSFTPLDRSTEAFF
D: NA; size: NA; length: 17; V: TRBV20-1; J: TRBJ2-1; DNA: TGCAGTGCTAGGGACAGGTGGCGGGAGCCGGAGTACAATGAGCAGTTCTTC; CDR3: CSARDRWREPEYNEQFF
D: TRBD2; size: NA; length: 11; V: TRBV29-1; J: TRBJ2-3; DNA: TGCTTAGCGGGAGGCACAGATACGCAGTATTTT; CDR3: CLAGGTDTQYF
D: NA; size: few; length: 13; V: TRBV2; J: TRBJ2-7; DNA: TGTGCCAGCACCTCCGGGACAACCTACGAGCAGTACTTC; CDR3: CASTSGTTYEQYF
D: NA; size: few; length: 13; V: TRBV11-3; J: TRBJ2-5; DNA: TGTGCCAGCAGCCGGGCTCTAGAAGAGACCCAGTACTTC; CDR3: CASSRALEETQYF
D: NA; size: NA; length: 14; V: TRBV7-9; J: TRBJ1-1; DNA: TGTGCCAGCAGCTTAAACGTTCGTGACACTGAAGCTTTCTTT; CDR3: CASSLNVRDTEAFF
D: TRBD1; size: few; length: 14; V: TRBV7-9; J: TRBJ2-5; DNA: TGTGCCAGCAGCTCGGGACAGGGCAGAGAGACCCAGTACTTC; CDR3: CASSSGQGRETQYF
D: NA; size: NA; length: 14; V: TRBV28; J: TRBJ2-3; DNA: TGTGCCAGCAGCTTCTCAGGGCTCACAGATACGCAGTATTTT; CDR3: CASSFSGLTDTQYF
D: TRBD1; size: NA; length: 13; V: TRBV24-1; J: TRBJ2-5; DNA: TGTGCCACCAGTGATACAGGGGAAGAGACCCAGTACTTC; CDR3: CATSDTGEETQYF